This entry describes one T cell receptor (beta chain). The CDR3 sequence is 15 residues long. Germline CDR1 SGHRS, CDR2 YFSETQ. V dropped 0 bases and J dropped 4 bases, with 13 bases sitting between them. The data derive from a study of T cell clones after liver transplantation. Profiled with immunoSEQ multiplex PCR; TCRdb holds only in-frame clones, not every one. The sample holds some 70,000 clones, 80% seen once. The chain combines TRBV5-1 with TRBJ2-5; TRBD1 might be the D (5 bases). The sample consisted of CD4+ T cells from blood, taken before liver transplant. The clonotype was recovered from a human donor who received a liver transplant. The CDR3 nucleotides read TGCGCCAGCAGCTTGGGTGGGGCGCAAGGAGAGACCCAGTACTTC. It is translated as CASSLGGAQGETQYF.